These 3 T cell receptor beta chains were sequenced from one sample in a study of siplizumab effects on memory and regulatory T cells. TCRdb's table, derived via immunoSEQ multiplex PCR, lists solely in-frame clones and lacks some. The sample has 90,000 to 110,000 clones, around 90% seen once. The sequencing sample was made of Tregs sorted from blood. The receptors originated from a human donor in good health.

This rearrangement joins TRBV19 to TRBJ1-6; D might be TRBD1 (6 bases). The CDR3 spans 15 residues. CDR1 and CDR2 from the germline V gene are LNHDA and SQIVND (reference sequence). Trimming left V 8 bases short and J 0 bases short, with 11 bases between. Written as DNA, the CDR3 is TGTGCCAGTCAACAGGGCCTCTCCTATAATTCACCCCTCCACTTT. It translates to CASQQGLSYNSPLHF. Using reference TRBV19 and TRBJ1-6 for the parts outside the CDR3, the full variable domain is DGGITQSPKYLFRKEGQNVTLSCEQNLNHDAMYWYRQDPGQGLRLIYYSQIVNDFQKGDIAEGYSVSREKKESFPLTVTSAQKNPTAFYLCASQQGLSYNSPLHFGNGTRLTVT.

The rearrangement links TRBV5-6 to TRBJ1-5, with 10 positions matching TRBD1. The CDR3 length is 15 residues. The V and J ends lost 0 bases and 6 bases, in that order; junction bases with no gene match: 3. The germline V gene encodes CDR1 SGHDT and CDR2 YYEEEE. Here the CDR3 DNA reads TGTGCCAGCAGCTTGGGGGGACAGGGGTTTCAGCCCCAGCATTTT. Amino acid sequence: CASSLGGQGFQPQHF. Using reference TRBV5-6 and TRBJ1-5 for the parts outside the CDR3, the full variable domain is DAGVTQSPTHLIKTRGQQVTLRCSPKSGHDTVSWYQQALGQGPQFIFQYYEEEERQRGNFPDRFSGHQFPNYSSELNVNALLLGDSALYLCASSLGGQGFQPQHFGDGTRLSIL.

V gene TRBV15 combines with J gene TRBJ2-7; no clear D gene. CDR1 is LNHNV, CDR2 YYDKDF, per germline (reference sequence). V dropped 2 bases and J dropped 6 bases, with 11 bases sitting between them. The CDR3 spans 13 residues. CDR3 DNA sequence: TGTGCCACCAGCAGATCCATCCTGGGCGAGCAGTACTTC. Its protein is CATSRSILGEQYF.